Detailed here is one TCR beta chain. One end of the junction is discordant with germline, which a read error may explain. This specimen comes from a study of blood T cells in healthy people across ages. Germline V gene lookup returns CDR1 SGHRS and CDR2 YFSETQ. The CDR3 extends over 13 amino acids. Combining a sample-barcoded 5' primer with a J-beta primer mix, a second PCR ran for roughly 7 to 12 cycles. CDR3-containing paired-end reads numbered at least 3 million in each sample. One entry per CDR3 protein results from TCRdb running MiXCR on the 5' RACE reads. Here the sample spans more than 900,000 distinct CDR3 sequences, 20% to 25% being singletons. These data also featured in a second study, about T cells of mothers and their children.

This chain connects TRBV5-1 to TRBJ2-3, with 8 bases aligning to TRBD2. The TCR sequence derives from a girl aged 2-9 years in good health. The sequenced sample consisted of blood. The CDR3 region is CASKVAGPDTQCF. DNA of the CDR3: TGCGCCAGCAAAGTAGCGGGACCAGATACGCAGTGTTTT.